This TCR beta chain was recorded in a study of blood T cell repertoires in COVID-19. This clone was counted a single time. Assay: immunoSEQ multiplex PCR; the TCRdb copy retains only in-frame clones and omits some. This sample has tens of thousands of clones, with roughly four fifths found just once. The specimen was peripheral blood. This clonotype was obtained from a woman in her sixties with acute or convalescent COVID-19.

In DNA, the CDR3 is TGTGCCAGCAGTGAGAGCTCTGGGGCCAACGTCCTGACTTTC. Protein product: CASSESSGANVLTF. The rearrangement joins TRBV6-1 to TRBJ2-6, with D hard to call. V lost 3 bases and J lost 0, with 3 bases in between. The V gene's germline CDR1 is MNHNS and CDR2 SASEGT. The CDR3 spans 14 residues.